A selection of T cell receptor beta chains follows, all from one sample in a study of T cells in Graves' hyperthyroidism and ophthalmopathy. TCRdb re-called the multiplex PCR reads through MiXCR, storing one row per CDR3 protein. The table lists around 660,000 distinct CDR3 sequences, 40% to 55% of them singletons. The sample comprised peripheral blood or thyroid tissue (not recorded which). The receptors originated from an adult man with Graves' disease, either hyperthyroidism or ophthalmopathy (not recorded which). CDR3s include the opening cysteine and the closing phenylalanine or tryptophan.

V gene,J gene,CDR3 protein
TRBV7-8,TRBJ2-7,CASSQERGDRWAQYF
TRBV10-3,TRBJ1-1,CATQRTASEAFF
TRBV7-9,TRBJ1-5,CASSEANIPMGGNQPQHF
TRBV15,TRBJ1-6,CASRGERQNSPLHF
TRBV7-3,TRBJ1-1,CASSPAAGGLGTEAFF
TRBV12-3/TRBV12-4,TRBJ2-7,CASSLAPPAPYEQYF
TRBV2,TRBJ1-4,CASRATGFNEKLFF
TRBV7-9,TRBJ2-7,CASSLARGEQYF
TRBV29-1,TRBJ1-6,CSVAGPPYNSPLHF
TRBV20-1,TRBJ2-5,CSAGKLAGGLETQYF
TRBV20-1,TRBJ1-1,CSAYRAATEALF
TRBV20-1,TRBJ1-6,CSAREMGELNSPLHF
TRBV20-1,TRBJ2-7,CSARDRGLSFTYEQYF
TRBV19,TRBJ2-7,CASSFPGRTYEQYF
TRBV29-1,TRBJ1-2,CSGTMTDRVNYGYTF
TRBV6-6,TRBJ2-2,CASKSEGVGGELFF
TRBV4-1,TRBJ1-2,CASSRPWEGVNYGYTF
TRBV9,TRBJ1-1,CASSVGGPGANTEAFF
TRBV10-3,TRBJ1-5,CAIRMGLESNQPQHF
TRBV7-2,TRBJ1-4,CASSDYRGSNEKLFF
TRBV20-1,TRBJ1-5,CSAWTRETQPQHF
TRBV20-1,TRBJ2-5,CSARPGTGRQETQYF
TRBV27,TRBJ1-5,CASSPTGALNQPQHF
TRBV24-1,TRBJ2-2,CATSYGNTGELFF
TRBV10-3,TRBJ1-4,CASSRNAGGSEKLFF
TRBV10-3,TRBJ1-5,CAISESRGTGNQPQHF
TRBV6-5,TRBJ1-1,CASSYQPTSNTEAFF
TRBV2,TRBJ1-5,CASTSGDKNQPQHF
TRBV12-3/TRBV12-4,TRBJ2-5,CASSPTGGSETQYF
TRBV6-1,TRBJ1-4,CASSRDSTEKLFF
TRBV5-6,TRBJ1-2,CASSLGESHPYGYTF
TRBV20-1,TRBJ1-1,CSASARAMNTEAFF
TRBV9,TRBJ1-2,CASSGTGVNGYTF
TRBV7-2,TRBJ2-7,CASSRTSAGSYEQYF
TRBV7-6,TRBJ2-6,CASSSGGQRAGANVLTF
TRBV20-1,TRBJ2-5,CSAPGTSGAQETQYF
TRBV7-9,TRBJ2-7,CAISPSLRLAGHEQYF
TRBV6-1,TRBJ2-7,CASFPGGPAYEQYF